A single sample is the source of the 29 T cell receptor beta chains below, sequenced in a study of cytomegalovirus exposure and HLA in healthy donors. The PCR ran on 60 Vbeta and 13 Jbeta primers. Profiling relied on immunoSEQ multiplex PCR, and the TCRdb table lists in-frame clones only, not all of them. The sample has 100,000 or so clones, over 60% seen once; the top ten hold roughly 9.7%. Sequencing used PBMCs. These receptors came from a man aged 40-49 years in good health and CMV-seropositive.

The chain is built from TRBV10-1 and TRBJ1-1; no clear D. Germline values: CDR1 WNHNN, CDR2 SYGVQD (reference sequence). The germline V and J ends were trimmed by 10 bases and 7 bases, with 31 bases remaining between them. The CDR3 length is 17 residues. In DNA form, the CDR3 reads TGCGCCATCCCCGGGGTTTTTGGTCCGACACCTCCTTATGAAGCTTTCTTT. Translated: CAIPGVFGPTPPYEAFF.

V and J are TRBV11-1 and TRBJ2-5; TRBD2 is a possible D gene (5 bases). From germline, CDR1 is SGHAT and CDR2 FQDESV (reference sequence). This CDR3 comprises 16 residues. Between the trimmed V and J ends, which lost 4 bases and 2 bases, there was a span of 17 bases. CDR3 bases: TGTGCCAGCAGCTCCCGATTAGCGACCAGACAAGAGACCCAGTACTTC. It is translated as CASSSRLATRQETQYF.

This chain links TRBV27 with TRBJ2-3, with D unclear. The ends were cut back, 5 bases at V and 2 bases at J, with 11 bases in the middle. The CDR3 has 14 amino acids. Germline CDR1 and CDR2: MNHEY and SMNVEV (reference sequence). The CDR3 region is CASSQLKVTDTQYF. The CDR3 bases are TGTGCCAGCAGTCAACTAAAAGTCACAGATACGCAGTATTTT.

The chain is built from TRBV5-1 and TRBJ2-2, with no clear D. The CDR3 extends over 14 amino acids. V lost 0 bases and J 1 base, leaving 4 bases between the germline ends. Germline CDR1 reads SGHRS; CDR2 reads YFSETQ. The CDR3 is CASSLAQNTGELFF. The CDR3 DNA sequence: TGCGCCAGCAGCTTGGCCCAGAACACCGGGGAGCTGTTTTTT.

The chain links TRBV5-6 to TRBJ2-1, with D possibly being TRBD2 (6 bases). Per germline, CDR1 SGHDT and CDR2 YYEEEE. Trimming shortened V by 4 bases and J by 0 bases, and 17 bases separated the two germline ends. The CDR3 length is 17 residues. Here the CDR3 DNA reads TGTGCCAGCAGCCTTACGGGGGACTTCCGCTCCTACAATGAGCAGTTCTTC. Translating gives CASSLTGDFRSYNEQFF.

The rearrangement links TRBV18 to TRBJ2-7; TRBD2 agrees at 10 bases. Germline trimming cut 2 bases from V and 9 bases from J; bases unmatched to any gene: 7. This CDR3 spans 14 amino acids. Germline CDR1 KGHSH, CDR2 LQKENI. Written as DNA, the CDR3 is TGTGCCAGCTCACCAAAGAGCGGGGGGGACCTGCAGTACTTC. As protein: CASSPKSGGDLQYF.

This clone has just a few counts. The V and J genes are TRBV6-1 and TRBJ1-4, with D possibly being TRBD1 (5 bases). CDR1 is MNHNS and CDR2 is SASEGT in the germline V gene. V was trimmed by 5 bases and J by 4 bases, leaving 14 bases between them. This CDR3 region has 15 residues. CDR3 in DNA: TGTGCCAGCAGTCAAACGGGGGGTATTAATGAAAAACTGTTTTTT. It specifies CASSQTGGINEKLFF.

The chain joins TRBV11-2 to TRBJ1-4, with D possibly matching TRBD1 (5 bases). V shed 1 base and J shed 5 bases, with 11 bases lying between them. The CDR3 has 15 residues. Germline V gene lookup returns CDR1 SGHAT and CDR2 FQNNGV. CDR3 in amino acids: CASSLVGGGNEKLFF. CDR3 nucleotides: TGTGCCAGCAGCTTAGTCGGGGGAGGAAATGAAAAACTGTTTTTT.

The count of this clone is one. This chain links TRBV25-1 with TRBJ2-2, with 10 bases matching TRBD1. Germline-derived CDR1 and CDR2 are MGHDK and SYGVNS. V lost 8 bases to trimming and J lost 3 bases; unmatched junction nucleotides: 3. The CDR3 length is 14 residues. In DNA, the CDR3 is TGTGCCAGCTCCGGGACAGGGGACACCGGGGAGCTGTTTTTT. This gives the protein CASSGTGDTGELFF.

The chain carries TRBV27 and TRBJ2-2; D is unresolved. The CDR3 spans 13 residues. Germline CDR1 is MNHEY and CDR2 is SMNVEV (reference sequence). The V end was cut by 4 bases, the J end by 4 bases, with 7 bases between. CDR3 loop: CASSSGRTGELFF. Written as DNA, the CDR3 is TGTGCCAGCAGTTCAGGTCGCACCGGGGAGCTGTTTTTT.

The J gene is TRBJ1-5, the V gene TRBV28, with D uncertain. Germline loops: CDR1 MDHEN, CDR2 SYDVKM. The length of the CDR3 is 14 residues. The V end lost 5 bases, the J end lost 7 bases, and 15 bases lay between the germline ends. CDR3 amino acids: CASSPPPRRQPQHF. CDR3 nucleotides: TGTGCCAGCAGTCCACCCCCGAGGCGCCAGCCCCAGCATTTT.

The rearrangement links TRBV6-1 to TRBJ2-5, with D tentatively TRBD2 (5 bases). The CDR3 runs 12 residues. From germline, CDR1 is MNHNS and CDR2 SASEGT. The germline V and J ends were trimmed by 2 bases and 5 bases, with 6 bases remaining between them. The chain's CDR3 is CASSERRETQYF. As DNA, the CDR3 is TGTGCCAGCAGTGAAAGGAGGGAGACCCAGTACTTC.

This chain links TRBV6-5 with TRBJ1-1, with 9 bases fitting TRBD1. Germline-derived CDR1 and CDR2 are MNHEY and SVGAGI. The CDR3 has 14 residues. V gave up 4 bases and J gave up 7 bases; unmatched junction bases: 7. DNA of the CDR3: TGTGCCAGCAGTTTAGGGACAGGGCGGGTTGAAGCTTTCTTT. Protein product: CASSLGTGRVEAFF.

The rearrangement joins TRBV19 to TRBJ1-4, with D unresolved. Germline V lookup: CDR1 LNHDA, CDR2 SQIVND (reference sequence). The V end lost 7 bases, the J end lost 0 bases, and 9 bases lay between the germline ends. This CDR3 is 14 amino acids long. CDR3 loop: CASMSRATNEKLFF. The CDR3 DNA reads TGTGCCAGTATGAGTCGTGCAACTAATGAAAAACTGTTTTTT.

This clone was found once. The chain joins TRBV28 to TRBJ2-5; D ambiguous. The germline CDR1 and CDR2 sequences are MDHEN and SYDVKM. The CDR3 extends over 13 amino acids. The CDR3 DNA sequence: TGTGCGACCTTAGCTGGGTTCCGAGAGACCCAGTACTTC. Its translation is CATLAGFRETQYF. Based on the CDR3 plus reference TRBV28 and TRBJ2-5, the full variable domain is DVKVTQSSRYLVKRTGEKVFLECVQDMDHENMFWYRQDPGLGLRLIYFSYDVKMKEKGDIPEGYSVSREKKERFSLILESASTNQTSMYLCATLAGFRETQYFGPGTRLLVL.

This chain uses TRBV4-1 with TRBJ1-2, with D unresolved. The CDR3 runs to 15 residues. The germline V gene has CDR1 MGHRA and CDR2 YSYEKL. Trimming took off 4 bases at V and 0 bases at J, with 12 bases between the two ends. CDR3 sequence (DNA): TGCGCCAGCAGCCTAGACCCTTATACTAACTATGGCTACACCTTC. Its protein product is CASSLDPYTNYGYTF.

The gene calls are TRBV9 and TRBJ2-3, with 7 bases matching TRBD2. V dropped 3 bases and J dropped 0; count of bases not matched to a gene: 10. The CDR3 runs 17 residues. Germline CDR1 is SGDLS and CDR2 is YYNGEE. This chain's CDR3 is CASSASPGGYSTDTQYF. For the CDR3, the DNA is TGTGCCAGCAGCGCCTCGCCCGGGGGGTATAGCACAGATACGCAGTATTTT.

This clone was counted once. The gene calls are TRBV27 and TRBJ1-2; D is possibly TRBD1 (6 bases). The CDR3 has 15 residues. The germline V gene encodes CDR1 MNHEY and CDR2 SMNVEV (reference sequence). V was trimmed by 5 bases and J by 1 base, leaving 14 bases between them. CDR3 bases: TGTGCCAGCAGTCAGGGGAATCCCCTTAACTATGGCTACACCTTC. Protein sequence: CASSQGNPLNYGYTF.

The J gene is TRBJ2-3, the V gene TRBV6-6; weak D call: TRBD1 (6 bases). The CDR3 sequence is 16 residues long. Germline lookup yields CDR1 MNHNY and CDR2 SVGAGI (reference sequence). Trimming cost V 5 bases and J 2 bases, with 17 bases left between them. The CDR3 DNA sequence: TGTGCCAGCAGTCAGGCCATGGGACAATTCACAGATACGCAGTATTTT. Translated: CASSQAMGQFTDTQYF.

V and J are TRBV10-3 and TRBJ1-5; D remains unclear. The CDR3 is made up of 16 amino acids. CDR1 and CDR2 (germline): ENHRY, SYGVKD. Trimming took 0 bases from V and 2 from J, leaving 11 bases between them. CDR3 bases: TGTGCCATCAGTGAGTCGAGAGGTGCCGGCAATCAGCCCCAGCATTTT. This sequence encodes CAISESRGAGNQPQHF.

The chain has TRBV4-2 and TRBJ2-1; maybe TRBD1 (5 bases). CDR3 length: 14 amino acids. CDR1 is LGHNA and CDR2 is YNFKEQ in the germline V gene. V was shortened by 0 bases and J by 9 bases, with 12 bases between the two germline ends. The chain's CDR3 is CASSQENRGFEQFF. Written as DNA, the CDR3 is TGTGCCAGCAGCCAAGAAAATAGGGGATTTGAGCAGTTCTTC.

The J gene is TRBJ1-1, the V gene TRBV6-5; 10 bases match TRBD1. This CDR3 region has 16 residues. The V gene end was trimmed by 0 bases and the J gene end by 9 bases; junction bases not matched to a gene: 10. The germline gives CDR1 MNHEY, CDR2 SVGAGI. CDR3: CASSYSLVGQGVKAFF. The CDR3 DNA follows: TGTGCCAGCAGTTACTCTTTGGTAGGACAGGGGGTAAAAGCTTTCTTT.

This chain links TRBV7-2 with TRBJ1-1; possible D gene TRBD1, 5 bases. Germline CDR1 is SGHTA and CDR2 is FQGNSA. Trimming took 2 bases from V and 0 from J, leaving 7 bases between them. The CDR3 contains 14 residues. CDR3 sequence reads: CASSLSRVNTEAFF. Here the CDR3 DNA reads TGTGCCAGCAGCTTAAGCAGGGTGAACACTGAAGCTTTCTTT.

This clone was counted a few times. DNA of the CDR3: TGTGCCAGCAGCTTGGGTTTCTTGTTTAACTATGGCTACACCTTC. Its protein product is CASSLGFLFNYGYTF. The chain couples TRBV5-6 to TRBJ1-2; no reliable D call. V was pared by 0 bases and J by 1 base, with 10 bases between. The CDR3 sequence is 15 residues long. Germline assignment: CDR1 SGHDT and CDR2 YYEEEE.

The chain uses TRBV5-4 and TRBJ2-7; 8 bases agree with TRBD2. Losses at the gene ends were 3 bases for V and 5 bases for J; bases not matched to a gene: 10. This CDR3 spans 15 amino acids. Germline CDR1 is SGHNT and CDR2 is YYREEE (reference sequence). The CDR3 coding sequence is TGTGCCAGCAGCTCTACTAGCGGTCCCACCCACGAGCAGTACTTC. Amino acids: CASSSTSGPTHEQYF.

The V call is TRBV28, the J call TRBJ2-1; TRBD2 aligns across 9 bases. The junction had 11 bases not matched to a gene; V was cut back by 7 bases and J by 7 bases. From germline, CDR1 is MDHEN and CDR2 SYDVKM. The CDR3 totals 15 residues. The CDR3 bases are TGTGCCAGCACCCTTGGTGGCGGGGGGGCAAATGAGCAGTTCTTC. Translated, it gives CASTLGGGGANEQFF.

This clone was recorded many times. CDR3 in DNA: TGTGCCAGCAGTGATCAGGCCACCTACGAGCAGTACTTC. It yields the protein CASSDQATYEQYF. The chain recombines TRBV6-1 with TRBJ2-7; no clear D gene. The CDR3 covers 13 residues. Looked up from germline, CDR1 is MNHNS and CDR2 is SASEGT. Trimming took 3 bases from V and 2 from J, leaving 8 bases between them.

J is TRBJ1-2 and V is TRBV2; 8 bases align to TRBD1. The CDR3 contains 14 residues. V lost 9 bases, J lost 3 bases, and 9 bases stayed unmatched. The V gene's germline CDR1 is SNHLY and CDR2 FYNNEI. This chain's CDR3 is CASSRGLIDYGYTF. In DNA form, the CDR3 reads TGTGCCAGTAGCAGGGGGCTGATCGACTATGGCTACACCTTC.

This chain links TRBV9 with TRBJ1-2; TRBD1 matches at 8 bases. V gave up 3 bases and J gave up 8 bases; unmatched junction bases: 3. The CDR3 is made up of 12 amino acids. Germline assignment: CDR1 SGDLS and CDR2 YYNGEE. CDR3 sequence: CASSGQGWGYTF. CDR3 nucleotide sequence: TGTGCCAGCAGCGGACAGGGGTGGGGCTACACCTTC.